These T cell receptor beta chains were read from a single sample in a study of blood T cell repertoires in COVID-19. Measured with immunoSEQ multiplex PCR; TCRdb has only the in-frame clones, and not every one. The sample has under 300,000 clones, 65% to 85% seen once; the top ten hold approximately 4%. Sequencing was carried out using peripheral blood. All receptors derive from a middle-aged woman with active or convalescent COVID-19. CDR3s include the opening cysteine and the closing phenylalanine or tryptophan. Each record gives: V gene, clone size, D gene, J gene, CDR3 protein, CDR3 DNA. A D gene is named only where the DNA matches it firmly. Part of the rows lack a size; the others show once, few, many or a class for expanded clones.

v_gene: TRBV7-3; abundance: few; d_gene: TRBD1; j_gene: TRBJ1-1; CDR3aa: CASREQGGNTEAFF; CDR3nt: TGTGCCAGCAGAGAACAGGGGGGGAACACTGAAGCTTTCTTT
v_gene: TRBV15; abundance: once; d_gene: TRBD1; j_gene: TRBJ1-4; CDR3aa: CATRGTGVVEKLFF; CDR3nt: TGTGCCACCAGGGGGACAGGGGTTGTAGAAAAACTGTTTTTT
v_gene: TRBV18; abundance: .; d_gene: .; j_gene: TRBJ1-3; CDR3aa: CASGGSGNTIYF; CDR3nt: TGTGCCAGTGGAGGGTCTGGAAACACCATATATTTT
v_gene: TRBV10-1; abundance: .; d_gene: TRBD1; j_gene: TRBJ1-1; CDR3aa: CASSRDSSNTEAFF; CDR3nt: TGCGCCAGCAGTCGGGACAGCTCGAACACTGAAGCTTTCTTT
v_gene: TRBV11-2; abundance: .; d_gene: TRBD1; j_gene: TRBJ1-2; CDR3aa: CASSPVRGQYGYTF; CDR3nt: TGTGCCAGCAGCCCCGTCCGGGGACAGTATGGCTACACCTTC
v_gene: TRBV7-9; abundance: once; d_gene: .; j_gene: TRBJ2-1; CDR3aa: CASSLGISGYNEQFF; CDR3nt: TGTGCCAGCAGCTTAGGGATTAGCGGCTACAATGAGCAGTTCTTC
v_gene: TRBV4-1; abundance: .; d_gene: .; j_gene: TRBJ1-1; CDR3aa: CASSQSGEAFF; CDR3nt: TGCGCCAGCAGCCAATCCGGGGAAGCTTTCTTT
v_gene: TRBV11-2; abundance: few; d_gene: TRBD1; j_gene: TRBJ1-3; CDR3aa: CASSPRTGSGNTIYF; CDR3nt: TGTGCCAGCAGCCCTCGGACAGGGTCTGGAAACACCATATATTTT
v_gene: TRBV28; abundance: .; d_gene: .; j_gene: TRBJ1-2; CDR3aa: CASSSGTPYGYTF; CDR3nt: TGTGCCAGCAGTTCAGGGACACCCTATGGCTACACCTTC
v_gene: TRBV19; abundance: .; d_gene: TRBD1; j_gene: TRBJ1-6; CDR3aa: CASSNTGGDNSPLHF; CDR3nt: TGTGCCAGTAGTAATACAGGGGGTGATAATTCACCCCTCCACTTT
v_gene: TRBV19; abundance: .; d_gene: .; j_gene: TRBJ2-1; CDR3aa: CASRIGVAYNEQFF; CDR3nt: TGTGCCAGTAGGATAGGCGTAGCCTACAATGAGCAGTTCTTC
v_gene: TRBV19; abundance: .; d_gene: TRBD1; j_gene: TRBJ1-2; CDR3aa: CASSLRQGSGYGYTF; CDR3nt: TGTGCCAGTAGTCTACGACAGGGCTCGGGCTATGGCTACACCTTC
v_gene: TRBV6-1; abundance: .; d_gene: .; j_gene: TRBJ1-4; CDR3aa: CASSVRRGLGDEKLFF; CDR3nt: TGTGCCAGCAGTGTAAGGAGAGGGCTAGGTGATGAAAAACTGTTTTTT
v_gene: TRBV15; abundance: .; d_gene: .; j_gene: TRBJ1-2; CDR3aa: CATSRDYREDYGYTF; CDR3nt: TGTGCCACCAGCAGAGATTACAGGGAAGACTATGGCTACACCTTC
v_gene: TRBV7-3; abundance: .; d_gene: .; j_gene: TRBJ1-1; CDR3aa: CASSLAGKNTEAFF; CDR3nt: TGTGCCAGCAGCTTAGCGGGGAAAAACACTGAAGCTTTCTTT
v_gene: TRBV12-3/TRBV12-4; abundance: .; d_gene: TRBD1; j_gene: TRBJ2-7; CDR3aa: CASRPTGVDEQYF; CDR3nt: TGTGCCAGCAGACCGACAGGGGTGGACGAGCAGTACTTC
v_gene: TRBV19; abundance: .; d_gene: .; j_gene: TRBJ1-2; CDR3aa: CASSIYVQDYGYTF; CDR3nt: TGTGCCAGTAGTATCTATGTTCAGGACTATGGCTACACCTTC
v_gene: TRBV11-2; abundance: .; d_gene: .; j_gene: TRBJ1-1; CDR3aa: CASSPGGGTDTEAFF; CDR3nt: TGTGCCAGCAGCCCTGGCGGGGGTACGGACACTGAAGCTTTCTTT
v_gene: TRBV3-1/TRBV3-2; abundance: .; d_gene: .; j_gene: TRBJ1-6; CDR3aa: CASSQGGGSYNSPLHF; CDR3nt: TGTGCCAGCAGCCAAGGGGGGGGCTCCTATAATTCACCCCTCCACTTT
v_gene: TRBV2; abundance: .; d_gene: .; j_gene: TRBJ2-2; CDR3aa: CASSEIGDSIGELFF; CDR3nt: TGTGCCAGCAGTGAAATCGGGGATTCAATCGGGGAGCTGTTTTTT
v_gene: TRBV9; abundance: few; d_gene: .; j_gene: TRBJ2-3; CDR3aa: CASSVGGGPGTDTQYF; CDR3nt: TGTGCCAGCAGCGTAGGCGGCGGCCCGGGAACAGATACGCAGTATTTT
v_gene: TRBV18; abundance: .; d_gene: .; j_gene: TRBJ1-4; CDR3aa: CASSLFVNEKLFF; CDR3nt: TGTGCCAGCTCACTGTTCGTGAATGAAAAACTGTTTTTT
v_gene: TRBV4-1; abundance: .; d_gene: .; j_gene: TRBJ2-5; CDR3aa: CASSQDQLAPTKETQYF; CDR3nt: TGCGCCAGCAGCCAAGATCAGCTAGCTCCCACGAAAGAGACCCAGTACTTC
v_gene: TRBV18; abundance: .; d_gene: .; j_gene: TRBJ1-2; CDR3aa: CASSPGTSGYTF; CDR3nt: TGTGCCAGCTCACCAGGGACTAGCGGCTACACCTTC
v_gene: TRBV28; abundance: .; d_gene: TRBD1; j_gene: TRBJ1-1; CDR3aa: CASSAGTGDTEAFF; CDR3nt: TGTGCCAGCAGTGCCGGGACAGGAGACACTGAAGCTTTCTTT
v_gene: TRBV24-1; abundance: .; d_gene: TRBD1; j_gene: TRBJ1-5; CDR3aa: CAIDRGPLERSNQPQHF; CDR3nt: TGTGCCATCGACAGGGGGCCTCTAGAGAGGAGCAATCAGCCCCAGCATTTT
v_gene: TRBV5-1; abundance: few; d_gene: .; j_gene: TRBJ1-1; CDR3aa: CASSLWAGKNTEAFF; CDR3nt: TGCGCCAGCAGCTTGTGGGCCGGAAAGAACACTGAAGCTTTCTTT
v_gene: TRBV18; abundance: .; d_gene: TRBD1; j_gene: TRBJ1-6; CDR3aa: CASSPGTGRTSPLHF; CDR3nt: TGTGCCAGCTCACCAGGGACAGGCCGTACTTCACCCCTCCACTTT
v_gene: TRBV3-1/TRBV3-2; abundance: .; d_gene: .; j_gene: TRBJ2-5; CDR3aa: CATLAGARETQYF; CDR3nt: TGTGCCACCTTAGCTGGAGCGAGGGAGACCCAGTACTTC
v_gene: TRBV5-1; abundance: .; d_gene: .; j_gene: TRBJ1-4; CDR3aa: CASSLGRGIDEKLFF; CDR3nt: TGCGCCAGCAGCTTGGGAAGGGGAATTGATGAAAAACTGTTTTTT
v_gene: TRBV6-5; abundance: .; d_gene: TRBD1; j_gene: TRBJ2-3; CDR3aa: CASRTGTGVDTQYF; CDR3nt: TGTGCCAGCAGAACCGGGACAGGGGTGGATACGCAGTATTTT
v_gene: TRBV10-1; abundance: few; d_gene: .; j_gene: TRBJ2-3; CDR3aa: CASSESGTNTDTQYF; CDR3nt: TGCGCCAGCAGTGAGTCAGGGACAAACACAGATACGCAGTATTTT
v_gene: TRBV11-3; abundance: .; d_gene: TRBD1; j_gene: TRBJ2-2; CDR3aa: CASSPGQGTGELFF; CDR3nt: TGTGCCAGCAGCCCCGGACAGGGGACCGGGGAGCTGTTTTTT
v_gene: TRBV7-2; abundance: .; d_gene: .; j_gene: TRBJ1-3; CDR3aa: CASSPRTALPGNTIYF; CDR3nt: TGTGCCAGCAGCCCCAGGACAGCATTGCCTGGAAACACCATATATTTT
v_gene: TRBV28; abundance: .; d_gene: .; j_gene: TRBJ2-3; CDR3aa: CASSQPGVRGPDTQYF; CDR3nt: TGTGCCAGCAGTCAACCGGGGGTTCGAGGGCCAGATACGCAGTATTTT
v_gene: TRBV7-9; abundance: .; d_gene: .; j_gene: TRBJ1-5; CDR3aa: CASSLEQANQPQHF; CDR3nt: TGTGCCAGCAGCTTAGAGCAGGCTAATCAGCCCCAGCATTTT
v_gene: TRBV5-1; abundance: .; d_gene: .; j_gene: TRBJ1-5; CDR3aa: CASSSGGWDQPQHF; CDR3nt: TGCGCCAGCAGCTCCGGAGGGTGGGATCAGCCCCAGCATTTT
v_gene: TRBV28; abundance: .; d_gene: .; j_gene: TRBJ1-4; CDR3aa: CASSPGVNTGLFF; CDR3nt: TGTGCCAGCAGTCCCGGAGTCAATACTGGACTGTTTTTT
v_gene: TRBV14; abundance: .; d_gene: .; j_gene: TRBJ1-1; CDR3aa: CASSQGRTRTEAFF; CDR3nt: TGTGCCAGCAGCCAAGGGCGCACTAGGACTGAAGCTTTCTTT
v_gene: TRBV5-1; abundance: .; d_gene: TRBD1; j_gene: TRBJ1-6; CDR3aa: CASSLGQGKTTYNSPLHF; CDR3nt: TGCGCCAGCAGCCTGGGACAGGGTAAAACTACGTATAATTCACCCCTCCACTTT
v_gene: TRBV6-6; abundance: .; d_gene: TRBD2; j_gene: TRBJ2-7; CDR3aa: CASTRDGRNEQYF; CDR3nt: TGTGCCAGCACGCGGGACGGGAGGAACGAGCAGTACTTC
v_gene: TRBV29-1; abundance: .; d_gene: .; j_gene: TRBJ2-3; CDR3aa: CSAEGGPTDTQYF; CDR3nt: TGCAGCGCCGAGGGGGGGCCGACAGATACGCAGTATTTT
v_gene: TRBV13; abundance: .; d_gene: .; j_gene: TRBJ1-1; CDR3aa: CASKSGTLNTEAFF; CDR3nt: TGTGCCAGCAAGTCCGGGACACTGAACACTGAAGCTTTCTTT
v_gene: TRBV3-1/TRBV3-2; abundance: .; d_gene: TRBD2; j_gene: TRBJ2-1; CDR3aa: CASSVSGGDGEQFF; CDR3nt: TGTGCCAGCAGCGTCAGCGGGGGGGACGGTGAGCAGTTCTTC
v_gene: TRBV30; abundance: .; d_gene: TRBD1; j_gene: TRBJ1-6; CDR3aa: CAWHPGQLNSPLHF; CDR3nt: TGTGCCTGGCACCCGGGACAGCTCAATTCACCCCTCCACTTT
v_gene: TRBV11-2; abundance: .; d_gene: TRBD1; j_gene: TRBJ2-5; CDR3aa: CASSLLQGNQETQYF; CDR3nt: TGTGCCAGCAGCCTGTTACAGGGGAACCAAGAGACCCAGTACTTC
v_gene: TRBV7-8; abundance: .; d_gene: .; j_gene: TRBJ1-1; CDR3aa: CASSPGVTEAFF; CDR3nt: TGTGCCAGCAGCCCAGGTGTGACTGAAGCTTTCTTT
v_gene: TRBV5-8; abundance: few; d_gene: .; j_gene: TRBJ1-3; CDR3aa: CASSQLYSGNTIYF; CDR3nt: TGTGCCAGCAGCCAACTTTACTCTGGAAACACCATATATTTT
v_gene: TRBV3-1/TRBV3-2; abundance: .; d_gene: .; j_gene: TRBJ2-5; CDR3aa: CASSQVYSQETQYF; CDR3nt: TGTGCCAGCAGCCAAGTTTACAGCCAAGAGACCCAGTACTTC
v_gene: TRBV5-1; abundance: once; d_gene: .; j_gene: TRBJ1-2; CDR3aa: CASRFSLQGEDGYTF; CDR3nt: TGCGCCAGCAGGTTTTCTTTACAGGGTGAGGATGGCTACACCTTC
v_gene: TRBV2; abundance: .; d_gene: .; j_gene: TRBJ1-2; CDR3aa: CASSRQYGYTF; CDR3nt: TGTGCCAGCAGTAGACAGTATGGCTACACCTTC
v_gene: TRBV9; abundance: once; d_gene: TRBD2; j_gene: TRBJ2-3; CDR3aa: CASSVLAGHTDTQYF; CDR3nt: TGTGCCAGCAGCGTGCTAGCGGGGCACACAGATACGCAGTATTTT
v_gene: TRBV11-2; abundance: .; d_gene: .; j_gene: TRBJ1-1; CDR3aa: CASSGGAWRSAEAFF; CDR3nt: TGTGCCAGCAGCGGAGGAGCATGGCGAAGCGCTGAAGCTTTCTTT
v_gene: TRBV6-1; abundance: .; d_gene: TRBD2; j_gene: TRBJ2-1; CDR3aa: CASSENRGVGQFF; CDR3nt: TGTGCCAGCAGTGAAAACCGGGGGGTGGGACAGTTCTTC